At least ten counts were recorded for the clone carrying this T cell receptor beta chain. As yet, its antigen is unknown. The iRepertoire nested amplicon-rescue multiplex PCR amplified TCR alpha and beta CDR3s from RNA. For one-step reverse transcription and amplification, about 85-400 ng of tissue mRNA or PBMC total RNA was used. TCRdb passed the multiplex PCR reads through MiXCR, listing each CDR3 protein once. The sample consists of approximately 120,000 distinct CDR3 sequences, 25% to 30% of them appearing once. Trimming shortened V by 4 bases and J by 0 bases, and 14 bases separated the two germline ends. Germline-derived CDR1 and CDR2 are SGHRS and YFSETQ. The CDR3 runs to 17 residues. These data belong to a study of glioma-infiltrating T cells. General study results and limits: Tissue-blood divergence was below expectation in non-neoplastic patients, above in gliomas. CDR3 overlap between tissue and blood was very small.

This clonotype was obtained from a human donor with low-grade glioma or glioblastoma, undergoing nonglioma brain surgery, or in good health (not recorded which). This sequence joins TRBV5-1 and TRBJ1-6; D not certain. Material for sequencing was glioma tissue, nonneoplastic brain tissue, or PBMCs (not recorded which). CDR3 sequence (DNA): TGCGCCAGCAGCCCGGCTCCGAAAAGCTCCTATAATTCACCCCTCCACTTT. Its translation: CASSPAPKSSYNSPLHF.